The rows below give T cell receptor beta chains drawn from one sample of a study of blood T cell repertoires in COVID-19. Sequencing was performed with immunoSEQ multiplex PCR; in TCRdb, only in-frame clones are kept and a portion is missing. Of a few hundred thousand clones in the sample, roughly 88% are singletons; the top ten hold roughly 2%. Material: PBMCs or T cells enriched from blood (not recorded which). The source is a man aged 25 to 40 who had recovered from COVID-19. Each CDR3 is given with its conserved first and last residue. Each record gives: CDR3 protein, CDR3 DNA, clone size, V gene, CDR3 length, J gene, D gene. D genes are given only for firm matches. The size of a clone is reported for some rows only, either as once, few or many, or as a class for expanded clones.

CDR3: CASSRQGENSPLHF
DNA: TGTGCCAGCAGCCGGCAGGGTGAAAATTCACCCCTCCACTTT
size: -
V: TRBV6-5
length: 14
J: TRBJ1-6
D: -

CDR3: CASSEAGGGDTQYF
DNA: TGTGCCAGCAGTGAAGCGGGGGGAGGCGATACGCAGTATTTT
size: -
V: TRBV2
length: 14
J: TRBJ2-3
D: -

CDR3: CASSQPRLGVTNYGYTF
DNA: TGCGCCAGCAGCCAACCCCGGTTAGGAGTCACCAACTATGGCTACACCTTC
size: -
V: TRBV4-1
length: 17
J: TRBJ1-2
D: -

CDR3: CASSKAHIPGGAEESPLHF
DNA: TGTGCCAGCAGCAAAGCGCATATCCCAGGGGGCGCCGAGGAATCACCCCTCCACTTT
size: many
V: TRBV21-1
length: 19
J: TRBJ1-6
D: -

CDR3: CASSEARAGEGYTF
DNA: TGTGCCAGCAGTGAAGCGAGGGCAGGCGAGGGCTACACCTTC
size: -
V: TRBV2
length: 14
J: TRBJ1-2
D: -

CDR3: CSVEERCEGPRGTPKPEQETQYF
DNA: TGCAGCGTTGAAGAACGTTGCGAAGGGCCTCGCGGGACCCCAAAGCCCGAGCAAGAGACCCAGTACTTC
size: once
V: TRBV29-1
length: 23
J: TRBJ2-5
D: -

CDR3: CAWSLPGTGITEAFF
DNA: TGTGCCTGGAGTCTCCCCGGGACAGGGATTACTGAAGCTTTCTTT
size: many
V: TRBV30
length: 15
J: TRBJ1-1
D: TRBD1

CDR3: CASSAQGRGGFDEQFF
DNA: TGTGCCAGCAGCGCGCAGGGCCGAGGGGGTTTTGATGAGCAGTTCTTC
size: -
V: TRBV7-3
length: 16
J: TRBJ2-1
D: -

CDR3: CASSQDPGGTDTQYF
DNA: TGTGCCAGCAGCCAAGATCCAGGTGGCACAGATACGCAGTATTTT
size: -
V: TRBV3-1/TRBV3-2
length: 15
J: TRBJ2-3
D: -

CDR3: CSVLGGGTDTQYF
DNA: TGCAGCGTTCTCGGGGGGGGCACAGATACGCAGTATTTT
size: once
V: TRBV29-1
length: 13
J: TRBJ2-3
D: TRBD2

CDR3: CASSSIRRVTEAFF
DNA: TGTGCCAGCAGCTCAATTAGGAGAGTCACTGAAGCTTTCTTT
size: -
V: TRBV7-9
length: 14
J: TRBJ1-1
D: -